This T cell receptor beta chain is from a study of regulatory T cells in long-lasting Graves disease. Trimming cost V 1 base and J 1 base, with 14 bases left between them. Germline V lookup: CDR1 GTSNPN, CDR2 SVGIG (reference sequence). CDR3 length: 16 residues. This clonotype was recorded at least ten times. Stated time point: persistent/refractory GD, antithyroid drugs over 5 years with positive TRAb. From PBMCs, RNA was extracted and then used to make the TCR library. To make TCR beta libraries, researchers used iRepertoire HTBI primers and Arm-PCR of CDR3 regions. TCRdb re-called the multiplex PCR reads through MiXCR, storing one row per CDR3 protein. The sample lists about 400,000 distinct CDR3 sequences, less than 25% occurring once.

The sample here was peripheral blood mononuclear cells (PBMCs), taken when the disease was refractory, from a patient treated with antithyroid drugs. The chain joins TRBV30 to TRBJ1-5, with D maybe TRBD1 (5 bases). The sequence was obtained from a female donor with Graves disease. CDR3 in amino acids: CAWSDGRGGSNQPQHF. The DNA of the CDR3 is TGTGCCTGGAGTGACGGTAGGGGTGGGAGCAATCAGCCCCAGCATTTT.